This T cell receptor (beta chain) comes out of a study of technical replicates of blood from a handful of donors. Sequencing was performed with immunoSEQ multiplex PCR; in TCRdb, only in-frame clones are kept and a portion is missing. This table holds approximately 70,000 clones, approximately 96% found once. Germline CDR1 SNHLY, CDR2 FYNNEI. The CDR3 sequence is 18 residues long. The V gene end was trimmed by 5 bases and the J gene end by 1 base; junction bases not matched to a gene: 9. The specimen was T cells isolated from PBMCs. The chain uses TRBV2 and TRBJ2-2; 11 bases are a match to TRBD2. The TCR comes from a human donor in good health. CDR3 region: CASSQPSGLAGNTGELFF. The CDR3 DNA sequence: TGTGCCAGCAGTCAACCTAGTGGACTAGCGGGGAACACCGGGGAGCTGTTTTTT.